This T cell receptor (beta chain) is drawn from a study of blood T cell repertoires in COVID-19. The overall study: The study drew acute and convalescent COVID-19 samples from the United States, Italy and Spain. T cells, B-cell-depleted T cells, or PBMCs supplied cDNA or gDNA.

TCRdb's copy holds only in-frame clones and misses some; the assay was immunoSEQ multiplex PCR. The sample lists 120,000 to 150,000 clones, roughly 90% seen once, with approximately 3.8% in the top ten. All enrollees were roughly 18 to 89 years old and from fewer than 25 US areas. Participants were placed into cohorts based on the clinical history they reported. Germline CDR1 SGHRS, CDR2 YFSETQ. Germline trimming cut 4 bases from V and 5 bases from J; bases unmatched to any gene: 3. CDR3 length: 15 amino acids. This TCR came from a woman between 40 and 50 years old who had been exposed to COVID-19. This chain connects TRBV5-1 to TRBJ2-2, with TRBD2 matching over 12 bases. The sequenced sample was PBMCs or T cells enriched from blood (not recorded which). CDR3 DNA sequence: TGCGCCAGCAGCCAGACTAGCGGGAGAACCGGGGAGCTGTTTTTT. This encodes CASSQTSGRTGELFF. Full variable domain (remainder filled in from reference TRBV5-1 and TRBJ2-2): KAGVTQTPRYLIKTRGQQVTLSCSPISGHRSVSWYQQTPGQGLQFLFEYFSETQRNKGNFPGRFSGRQFSNSRSEMNVSTLELGDSALYLCASSQTSGRTGELFFGEGSRLTVL.